One sample yielded the 11 T cell receptor beta chains listed below, sequenced in a study of T cells in Graves' hyperthyroidism and ophthalmopathy. Amplified TCR beta CDR3 regions derived from RNA transcripts. HTBI primers drove first-round RT-PCR of the TCR CDR3. TCRdb passed the multiplex PCR reads through MiXCR, listing each CDR3 protein once. The table shows about 410,000 distinct CDR3 sequences, with roughly 14% occurring only once. Sequences were obtained from blood. The receptors shown here come from a man aged 18 to 29 with Graves' ophthalmopathy.

This clonotype is a singleton in its sample. This may be a read error, as it is one base from a much larger clone. This chain joins TRBV20-1 and TRBJ1-1; unclear D gene. Per germline, CDR1 DFQATT and CDR2 SNEGSKA (reference sequence). V lost 3 bases to trimming and J lost 5 bases, with 16 bases between them. This CDR3 comprises 14 residues. For the CDR3, the DNA is TGCAGTGCTAGGAGTTACAGATTATGGACTGAAGCTTTCTTT. This translates into CSARSYRLWTEAFF.

This clonotype appeared many times. V usage is TRBV7-2 and J usage is TRBJ1-2, with 10 bases matching TRBD1. V shed 5 bases and J 7 bases; nucleotides not matched to a gene: 13. The CDR3 has 16 amino acids. Germline CDR1 SGHTA, CDR2 FQGNSA. The CDR3 is CASSRRRQGARSGYTF. In DNA form, the CDR3 reads TGTGCCAGCAGCCGAAGAAGACAGGGGGCGCGGAGTGGCTACACCTTC.

In this sample, this clonotype turned up a few times. This may be a read error, as it is one base from a much larger clone. The chain couples TRBV12-3 or TRBV12-4 to TRBJ2-5; D gene unclear. The end of the DNA fits TRBJ2-1 better, so the J call may be wrong. The CDR3 has 15 residues. The CDR3 sequence is CASSLQPGHQETQFF. DNA for the CDR3: TGTGCCAGCAGTTTACAACCAGGCCACCAAGAGACCCAGTTCTTC.

In this sample, this clonotype turned up many times. This sequence joins TRBV5-1 and TRBJ2-1; D call uncertain. Per germline, CDR1 SGHRS and CDR2 YFSETQ. This CDR3 contains 11 residues. Trimming took 5 bases from V and 5 from J, leaving 5 bases between them. For the CDR3, the DNA is TGCGCCAGCAGGGCGAACAATGAGCAGTTCTTC. Its translation is CASRANNEQFF.

This clonotype was counted at least ten times. The chain uses TRBV20-1 and TRBJ1-5; D perhaps matches TRBD1 (6 bases). This CDR3 spans 14 amino acids. The germline gives CDR1 DFQATT, CDR2 SNEGSKA (reference sequence). Trimming pared 1 base from V and 3 bases from J, leaving 10 bases between. CDR3 in amino acids: CSARADRNNQPQHF. CDR3 nucleotides: TGCAGTGCTAGAGCGGACAGAAACAATCAGCCCCAGCATTTT.

This clonotype was counted ten times or more. CDR3 amino acids: CASSLIPGQEWTQYF. CDR3 nucleotides: TGTGCCAGCAGTCTTATTCCGGGACAGGAGTGGACCCAGTACTTC. The chain uses TRBV9 and TRBJ2-5; 8 nucleotides agree with TRBD1. CDR1 is SGDLS and CDR2 is YYNGEE in the germline V gene. V trimming: 5 bases; J trimming: 7 bases; junction bases outside the gene matches: 13. The CDR3 has 15 amino acids.

The CDR3 region is CASSSGVWRDTGELFF. CDR3 nucleotide sequence: TGCGCCAGCAGTTCGGGAGTATGGCGAGACACCGGGGAGCTGTTTTTT. The chain couples TRBV10-1 to TRBJ2-2, with D possibly TRBD2 on 6 matching bases. Germline CDR1 WNHNN, CDR2 SYGVQD (reference sequence). Trimming pared 5 bases from V and 3 bases from J, leaving 16 bases between. The CDR3 is made up of 16 amino acids.

This clonotype was recorded at least ten times. The chain is built from TRBV20-1 and TRBJ1-5; D is possibly TRBD1 (6 bases). This CDR3 is 13 amino acids long. The germline CDR1 and CDR2 sequences are DFQATT and SNEGSKA (reference sequence). V gave up 4 bases and J gave up 4 bases, with 11 bases separating them. Written as DNA, the CDR3 is TGCAGTGCTACGGGACACCTAAATCAGCCCCAGCATTTT. It encodes CSATGHLNQPQHF.

The table lists this clonotype with many counts. The rearrangement joins TRBV30 to TRBJ2-7, with 10 bases that match TRBD2. Trimming removed 5 bases from V and 2 bases from J; junction bases left unmatched: 0. The CDR3 is 12 residues long. Germline V gene lookup returns CDR1 GTSNPN and CDR2 SVGIG (reference sequence). CDR3 in amino acids: CAWGTSAYEQYF. The CDR3 DNA sequence: TGTGCCTGGGGGACTAGCGCCTACGAGCAGTACTTC.

This clonotype has ten or more counts. The chain links TRBV24-1 to TRBJ2-7; no reliable D call. Germline CDR1 reads KGHDR; CDR2 reads SFDVKD. The CDR3 sequence is 13 residues long. V lost 5 bases to trimming and J lost 3 bases, with 10 bases between them. The chain's CDR3 is CATSGNEDYEQYF. The CDR3 bases are TGTGCCACCAGTGGAAACGAGGACTACGAGCAGTACTTC.

A few counts support this clonotype. V gene TRBV19 combines with J gene TRBJ2-7; unclear D gene. V gave up 1 base and J gave up 0 bases, with 10 bases separating them. The CDR3 is made up of 15 amino acids. Germline V gene lookup returns CDR1 LNHDA and CDR2 SQIVND (reference sequence). CDR3 in DNA: TGTGCCAGTAGTATAGTCCCAGCGAGCTCCTACGAGCAGTACTTC. Translation: CASSIVPASSYEQYF.